This record concerns one T cell receptor beta chain sequence. What it binds is not known. TCRdb keeps only in-frame clones here, not all; method: immunoSEQ multiplex PCR. The sample consists of tens of thousands of clones, about four fifths of them appearing once. These data are taken from a study of identifying expanded T cells in peripheral blood. Study outcomes and limitations: Differentially abundant clones: around 1.1 between replicates, 16.4 at about 13 days, 19 to 20 at four. Roughly 2-week clone count variance significantly increased as total template count grew.

V gave up 7 bases and J gave up 1 base, with 14 bases separating them. The germline CDR1 and CDR2 sequences are LNHDA and SQIVND (reference sequence). The CDR3 is made up of 14 amino acids. During the collection period, no donor immune events like infections were recorded. The specimen sequenced was blood. This chain connects TRBV19 to TRBJ2-7, with TRBD1 as a possible D gene (6 bases). The receptor was isolated from a person aged 18-70 years in good health. CDR3 loop: CASKGQSSSYEQYF. The CDR3 DNA reads TGTGCCAGTAAAGGACAGTCCTCTTCCTACGAGCAGTACTTC.